This record concerns one TCR beta chain sequence. Its antigen is not identified. The germline V gene encodes CDR1 SGHTA and CDR2 FQGNSA. CDR3 length: 12 residues. Trimming took 7 bases from V and 9 from J, leaving 16 bases between them. This entry comes from a study of T cells after posttransplantation cyclophosphamide. Overall study results and limits: Recipient CMV seropositivity and CMV reactivation strongly tracked TRB clonality. Blood and skin or GI T cell repertoires showed limited TRB overlap.

Profiling relied on immunoSEQ multiplex PCR, and the TCRdb table lists in-frame clones only, not all of them. This sample yields 50,000 to 65,000 clones, of which roughly 86% are seen a single time; approximately 2.8% belongs to the top ten. The sequenced sample was PBMCs. This TCR was sampled from a man aged 25 to 40 with a blood cancer, CMV-positive, and with a related stem cell donor. The V and J genes are TRBV7-2 and TRBJ2-7, with a possible D match to TRBD2 (6 bases). The CDR3 spells CASTSPLGGQYF. In nucleotides, the CDR3 is TGTGCCAGCACCTCCCCGTTGGGGGGGCAGTACTTC. Looking up the rest from reference TRBV7-2 and TRBJ2-7 gives the full variable domain: GAGVSQSPSNKVTEKGKDVELRCDPISGHTALYWYRQSLGQGLEFLIYFQGNSAPDKSGLPSDRFSAERTGGSVSTLTIQRTQQEDSAVYLCASTSPLGGQYFGPGTRLTVT.